This TCR beta chain was retrieved from a study of blood T cell repertoires in COVID-19. Authors' processing steps: Nucleated cell number was recorded as an estimate derived from reference gene primer amplification. Here immunoSEQ multiplex PCR was the method, and the copy in TCRdb shows in-frame clones only, minus some. V and J calls and clone size are those listed in that table; D and trimming were worked out from the DNA. Of under 55,000 clones in the sample, under 95% were seen once. V was clipped by 1 base and J by 6 bases; unmatched bases: 8. The CDR3 contains 15 residues. Germline CDR1 reads SEHNR; CDR2 reads FQNEAQ (reference sequence).

Sequenced: peripheral blood. This chain uses TRBV7-9 with TRBJ2-7; 8 bases map to TRBD2. This TCR came from a human donor in a cohort sampled during active COVID-19. The CDR3 spells CASSLETGGPVEQYV. CDR3 nucleotides: TGTGCCAGCAGCTTAGAGACGGGAGGGCCCGTCGAGCAGTACGTC.